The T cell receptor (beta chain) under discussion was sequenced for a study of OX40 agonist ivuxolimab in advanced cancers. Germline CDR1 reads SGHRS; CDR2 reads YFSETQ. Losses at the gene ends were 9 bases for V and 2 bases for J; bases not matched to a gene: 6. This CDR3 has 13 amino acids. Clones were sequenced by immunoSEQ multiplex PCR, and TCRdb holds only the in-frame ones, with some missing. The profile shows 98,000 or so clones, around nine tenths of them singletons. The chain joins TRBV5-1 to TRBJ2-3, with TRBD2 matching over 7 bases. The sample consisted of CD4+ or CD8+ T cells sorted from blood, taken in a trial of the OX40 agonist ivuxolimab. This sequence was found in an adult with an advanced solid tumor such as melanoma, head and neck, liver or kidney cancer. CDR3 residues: CATGSGVTDTQYF. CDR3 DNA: TGCGCCACCGGGAGCGGGGTCACAGATACGCAGTATTTT. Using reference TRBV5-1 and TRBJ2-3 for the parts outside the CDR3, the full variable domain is KAGVTQTPRYLIKTRGQQVTLSCSPISGHRSVSWYQQTPGQGLQFLFEYFSETQRNKGNFPGRFSGRQFSNSRSEMNVSTLELGDSALYLCATGSGVTDTQYFGPGTRLTVL.